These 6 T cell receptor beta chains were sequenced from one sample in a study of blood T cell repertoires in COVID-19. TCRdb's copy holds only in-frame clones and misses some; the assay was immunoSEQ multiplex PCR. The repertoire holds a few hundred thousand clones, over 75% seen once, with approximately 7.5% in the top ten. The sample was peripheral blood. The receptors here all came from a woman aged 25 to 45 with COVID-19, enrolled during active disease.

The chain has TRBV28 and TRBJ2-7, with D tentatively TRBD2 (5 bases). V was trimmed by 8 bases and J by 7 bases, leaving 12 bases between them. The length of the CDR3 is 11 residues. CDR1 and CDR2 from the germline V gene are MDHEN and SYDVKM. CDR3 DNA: TGTGCCAGCGGGGAGTTGGGGGAGCAGTACTTC. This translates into CASGELGEQYF.

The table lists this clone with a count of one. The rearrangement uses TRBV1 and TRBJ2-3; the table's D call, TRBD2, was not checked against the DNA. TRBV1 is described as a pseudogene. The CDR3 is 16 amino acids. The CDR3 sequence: CTSSPPPLVTPDTQYF. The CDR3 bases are TGCACCAGCAGCCCCCCTCCACTAGTAACCCCAGATACGCAGTATTTT.

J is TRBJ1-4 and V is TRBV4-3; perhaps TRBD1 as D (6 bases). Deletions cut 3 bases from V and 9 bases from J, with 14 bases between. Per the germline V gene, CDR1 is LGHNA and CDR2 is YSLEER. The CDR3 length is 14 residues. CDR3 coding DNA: TGCGCCAGCAGCCATTCCCGGGACAACCAAAAACTGTTTTTT. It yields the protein CASSHSRDNQKLFF.

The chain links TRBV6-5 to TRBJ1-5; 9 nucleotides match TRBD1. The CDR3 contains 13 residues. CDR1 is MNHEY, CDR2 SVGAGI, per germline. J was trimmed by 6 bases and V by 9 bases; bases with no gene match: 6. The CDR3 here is CARRGQGGQPQHF. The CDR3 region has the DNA TGTGCCAGACGGGGACAGGGCGGTCAGCCCCAGCATTTT.

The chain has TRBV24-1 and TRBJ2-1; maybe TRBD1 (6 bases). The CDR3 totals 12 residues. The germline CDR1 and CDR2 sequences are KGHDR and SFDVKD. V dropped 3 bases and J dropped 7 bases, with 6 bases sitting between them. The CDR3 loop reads CATSDGQNEQFF. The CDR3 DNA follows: TGTGCCACCAGTGATGGACAGAATGAGCAGTTCTTC.

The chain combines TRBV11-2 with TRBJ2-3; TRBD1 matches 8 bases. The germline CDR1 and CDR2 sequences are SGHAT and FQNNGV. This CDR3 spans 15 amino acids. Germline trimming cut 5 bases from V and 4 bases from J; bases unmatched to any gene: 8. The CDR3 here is CASSLPGGSPDTQYF. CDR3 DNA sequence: TGTGCCAGCAGCCTCCCAGGGGGCTCCCCAGATACGCAGTATTTT.